This T cell receptor beta chain was sequenced during a study of chemoradiotherapy in HPV16-positive cancers. Study information: A couple of HPV16-positive patients' cells yielded candidate HPV-specific clones and common motifs.

Assay: immunoSEQ multiplex PCR; the TCRdb copy retains only in-frame clones and omits some. The sample yields some 16,000 clones, around 78% seen once. General study results and limits: HPV-specific T cells were functionally defined from only a couple of HPV16-positive patients. For HPV16-positive patients, expanding HPV-responsive T cells associated with longer recurrence-free survival.

In the case of this clone: The antigen is not known.

The sequence came from a human donor with HPV-associated anogenital cancer. The specimen was collected from a patient who underwent chemoradiotherapy.

In DNA, the CDR3 is TGTGCCTGGAGTGGGGGTTTTCAGGCCTCGAACACTGAAGCTTTCTTT. This translates into CAWSGGFQASNTEAFF. The J gene is TRBJ1-1, the V gene TRBV30; D uncertain. The CDR3 is 16 residues long. Germline CDR1 and CDR2: GTSNPN and SVGIG (reference sequence). V lost 1 base to trimming and J lost 1 base, with 16 bases between them.